This TCR beta chain was recorded in a study of blood T cell repertoires in COVID-19 (TCRdb year 2020). A note on the overall study: Samples covering the acute and convalescent phases of COVID-19 were provided by collaborators in the United States, Italy and Spain. The prospective study material was composed of cDNA or gDNA derived from T cells, B-cell-depleted T cells, or PBMCs. The dataset comprised deeply sampled blood TCRbeta repertoires from subjects exposed to, actively infected with, or recovered from COVID-19. The repertoires were released in a freely available public database intended as a resource for research on the immune response to SARS-CoV-2. The samples were drawn from two sources: the first 160 participants of the ongoing ImmuneRACE study, and 1,000 to 1,500 subjects contributed by 6 global collaborators. A de-identified subject ID, COVID-19 status, age in years and sex were almost always included in the sample metadata. Where HLA class I and class II types were available, the types were taken from metadata supplied by the sample provider, not from assay-based typing. Findings and caveats that apply to the study as a whole: The quantity of clinical and demographic metadata differed by source and by participant and was supplied without curation.

The immunoSEQ Assay, a bias-controlled multiplex PCR, was used to amplify TCRbeta CDR3 regions from genomic DNA. On the authors' methods: Nucleated cell counts per sample were estimated from amplification of reference gene primers within the assay. To quantify the absolute abundance of each unique TCRbeta CDR3 rearrangement, sequence reads were collapsed and filtered. For each sample, productive Simpson clonality was calculated as the square root of Simpson's diversity index across productive rearrangements. TCRdb obtained this table from immuneACCESS and retained in-frame rearrangements with V and J assigned. These tables miss some clones; where compared with another copy, unresolved V genes account for less than half of the shortfall, and the remainder is unexplained. D and trimming were read from the DNA, whereas the V and J calls and clone size are those reported in that table. This sample gives some 420,000 clones in total; more than 80% of them show up just once. The ten largest clones take up roughly 1.1% of the sample.

For this clone: Its antigen remains undetermined. Base qualities are not recorded, but no much larger clone differs from it by a single base.

In the prospective study, participants were about 18 to 100 years old, resided in fewer than 25 geographic areas of the United States, and were enrolled through a virtual design. In the prospective study, participants were assigned to cohorts based on the clinical history participants reported in a screening survey and a study questionnaire. ImmuneRACE Cohort 3 recovered participants were defined by two consecutive negative NP/OP PCR tests, healthcare professional clearance, or symptom resolution. Each participant in the prospective study had whole blood, serum and a nasopharyngeal or oropharyngeal swab collected by mobile phlebotomists. Additional blood draws and questionnaires over an approximately 2-month period could optionally be provided by prospective study participants. Before DNA extraction, prospective study blood samples were shipped either frozen or at room temperature. The source of this sequence is a man aged 25-45 years who had recovered from COVID-19. The sample consisted of PBMCs or T cells enriched from blood (not recorded which).

The bases are TGTGCTAGTGGTTTCAGCGGGGCTTCCTACGAGCAGTACTTC. Translated, it gives CASGFSGASYEQYF. This chain is built from TRBV12-5 and TRBJ2-7; 7 bases in the junction line up with TRBD2. CDR1 and CDR2, per the germline V gene, are LGHNT and FRNRAP. The germline V and J ends show losses of 3 bases and 1 base respectively, and no gene match explains 3 bases of the junction. Reading from cysteine to phenylalanine, the CDR3 counts 14 amino acids. CDR3 DNA is the only sequence kept; it has 42 bases, read in frame from the first base. The full variable domain, completed from the reference TRBV12-5 and TRBJ2-7 proteins outside the CDR3, reads DARVTQTPRHKVTEMGQEVTMRCQPILGHNTVFWYRQTMMQGLELLAYFRNRAPLDDSGMPKDRFSAEMPDATLATLKIQPSEPRDSAVYFCASGFSGASYEQYFGPGTRLTVT.